This TCR beta chain was sequenced for a study of post-analysis software for immune sequencing data. For the study at large: Relapsing-remitting, secondary progressive and progressive-relapsing courses of multiple sclerosis were included.

The TCR beta cDNA libraries contained unique molecular identifiers. Some 450,000 cDNA molecules were recovered from an input of about 1 to 10 million T cells. TCRdb re-called the PCR reads with MiXCR, one entry per CDR3 protein. Of fewer than 700,000 distinct CDR3 sequences in the sample, about 44% are singletons; the top ten hold about 1.5%. General study findings and limits: Significantly lower normalized Chao1 diversity was seen in multiple sclerosis patients than in controls. TRBV segments more frequent in patients than in controls numbered roughly 5 and included TRBV5-6, TRBV5-1 and TRBV20-1.

This clonotype turned up a few times. The antigen is not known. The CDR3 runs to 13 residues. CDR1 is MNHEY and CDR2 is SVGAGI in the germline V gene. Trimming took 10 bases from V and 2 from J, leaving 15 bases between them. Sequencing was carried out using blood. The sequence derives from a girl aged 5 to 17 with multiple sclerosis. The chain is built from TRBV6-5 and TRBJ2-7; D remains ambiguous. For the CDR3, the DNA is TGTGCCACCGAGGCAGACCAAACCTACGAGCAGTACTTC. Translation: CATEADQTYEQYF.